These T cell receptor beta chains were read from a single sample in a study of blood T cell repertoires in COVID-19. Data came from immunoSEQ multiplex PCR; TCRdb stores just in-frame clones and leaves some out. This table holds 250,000 to 350,000 clones, 90% found once. The sequencing sample was made of PBMCs or T cells enriched from blood (not recorded which). The receptors shown here come from a woman aged 18-35 years with acute COVID-19. Each CDR3 is given with its conserved first and last residue. A D gene is named only where the DNA matches it firmly. Clone sizes are given selectively: once, few, many, or a class where the clone is expanded.

-,TRBJ1-1,TRBV28,-,TGTGCCAGCAGTAACAGGGACACTGAAGCTTTCTTT,CASSNRDTEAFF
-,TRBJ1-1,TRBV19,-,TGTGCCAGTTCCGGCCCACAGGTTGGCACTGAAGCTTTCTTT,CASSGPQVGTEAFF
TRBD1,TRBJ2-1,TRBV5-1,-,TGCGCCAGCAGCCCCATCCCCGACAGGGATTTTACCAATGAGCAGTTCTTC,CASSPIPDRDFTNEQFF
TRBD2,TRBJ2-5,TRBV19,-,TGTGCCAGTAGTCCCCGCTCTAGCGGTCCCCAAGAGACCCAGTACTTC,CASSPRSSGPQETQYF
-,TRBJ1-2,TRBV6-6,once,TGTGCCAGCAGTTCTACCCAAGCCGGGAGGGACACCTTC,CASSSTQAGRDTF
TRBD1,TRBJ1-1,TRBV3-1/TRBV3-2,-,TGTGCCAGCAGCCAAGTTCCAGGGGGAAACACTGAAGCTTTCTTT,CASSQVPGGNTEAFF
-,TRBJ2-1,TRBV29-1,once,TGCAGCGTTGAAGACGGGGGCAATGAGCAGTTCTTC,CSVEDGGNEQFF
-,TRBJ2-7,TRBV6-5,-,TGTGCCAGCAGGAGGGCAGGCAGGTCCTACGAGCAGTACTTC,CASRRAGRSYEQYF
TRBD1,TRBJ2-3,TRBV18,-,TGTGCCAGCTCACTTACCGGGACAGGGTCGGATACGCAGTATTTT,CASSLTGTGSDTQYF
-,TRBJ2-7,TRBV28,once,TGTGCCAGCAGTTTGCTCAGCAGGCCCTACGAGCAGTACTTC,CASSLLSRPYEQYF
TRBD1,TRBJ1-5,TRBV29-1,few,TGCAGCGTTGCTCGGACAGGAAGGAATCAGCCCCAGCATTTT,CSVARTGRNQPQHF
TRBD1,TRBJ2-6,TRBV7-6,-,TGTGCCAGCAGCCCAAAGCGACAGGGGGTCCTCTCTGGGGCCAACGTCCTGACTTTC,CASSPKRQGVLSGANVLTF
-,TRBJ2-1,TRBV9,-,TGTGCCAGCAGCGTAGAGGGACTGGGGTTTGATGAGCAGTTCTTC,CASSVEGLGFDEQFF
TRBD1,TRBJ1-6,TRBV7-3,-,TGTGCCAGCAGCACGGGACAGGGAGATTCACCCCTCCACTTT,CASSTGQGDSPLHF
TRBD1,TRBJ2-7,TRBV25-1,-,TGTGCCAGCAGTGCACAGGGGGCCGGCTCCTACGAGCAGTACTTC,CASSAQGAGSYEQYF
TRBD1,TRBJ1-1,TRBV10-3,-,TGTGCCACCCATGATCGGACAGGGGCCCGACAGCAGATTGAAGCTTTCTTT,CATHDRTGARQQIEAFF
TRBD2,TRBJ2-3,TRBV10-3,-,TGTGCCATCAGTCAGCGGGATCCACAGTCAGATACGCAGTATTTT,CAISQRDPQSDTQYF
-,TRBJ1-5,TRBV1,-,TGCACCAGCAGCCAACCCCGGGACATGGGAGGGAGTCAGCCCCAGCATTTT,CTSSQPRDMGGSQPQHF
-,TRBJ1-5,TRBV5-6,few,TGTGCCAGCAGCCGGACCCCAGGGAGCAATCAGCCCCAGCATTTT,CASSRTPGSNQPQHF
TRBD2,TRBJ2-1,TRBV11-2,-,TGTGCCAGCAGCTTAGTTGCCCTAGCGGGAGGGATTCGGGATGAGCAGTTCTTC,CASSLVALAGGIRDEQFF
-,TRBJ2-2,TRBV18,-,TGTGCCAGCTCGTACAGGGAAAACACCGGGGAGCTGTTTTTT,CASSYRENTGELFF
-,TRBJ1-2,TRBV7-8,-,TGTGCCAGCAGCTTAGACGGCAGGGCGGGGTATGGCTACACCTTC,CASSLDGRAGYGYTF
-,TRBJ2-5,TRBV11-1,-,TGTGCCAGCAGCGTGGACAGCCAAGAGACCCAGTACTTC,CASSVDSQETQYF
TRBD1,TRBJ1-4,TRBV3-1/TRBV3-2,-,TGTGCCAGCAGCCCAAAACGGCCAGGGGGCTACTCAACTAATGAAAAACTGTTTTTT,CASSPKRPGGYSTNEKLFF
-,TRBJ1-4,TRBV5-1,-,TGCGCCAGCAGCGGAGGGAATGAAAAACTGTTTTTT,CASSGGNEKLFF
TRBD2,TRBJ2-1,TRBV10-3,-,TGTGCCATCAGCGGACTAGCGGGAGAGACAAATGAGCAGTTCTTC,CAISGLAGETNEQFF
TRBD1,TRBJ2-1,TRBV6-6,-,TGTGCCAGCAGGGACAATTGGACAGGGGGCGATGAGCAGTTCTTC,CASRDNWTGGDEQFF
-,TRBJ1-2,TRBV28,-,TGTGCCAGCAGGCGGAGATATGGCTACACCTTC,CASRRRYGYTF
TRBD1,TRBJ1-1,TRBV7-9,-,TGTGCCAGCAGCTCGGGACAGGGAGCTTTCTTT,CASSSGQGAFF
-,TRBJ2-7,TRBV5-1,-,TGCGCCAGCAGCCCGGATGGGGCAGGCTACGAGCAGTACTTC,CASSPDGAGYEQYF
TRBD1,TRBJ1-2,TRBV2,-,TGTGCCAGCAGCGGGACAGGGGGTGGCTACACCTTC,CASSGTGGGYTF
TRBD2,TRBJ2-1,TRBV5-1,-,TGCGCCAGCAGCTTTTCACTAGCGGGAGGTTATAATGAGCAGTTCTTC,CASSFSLAGGYNEQFF
-,TRBJ1-2,TRBV7-9,-,TGTGCCAGCAGCTTAGCTAGCCAGGGATACTATGGCTACACCTTC,CASSLASQGYYGYTF
TRBD1,TRBJ1-5,TRBV7-9,few,TGTGCCAGCAGCTTAGGACAGGGCCTACAGGGCCAGCATTTT,CASSLGQGLQGQHF
TRBD2,TRBJ2-5,TRBV3-1/TRBV3-2,-,TGTGCCAGCAGCCAAGGTAGCGGGAGGACTCAAGAGACCCAGTACTTC,CASSQGSGRTQETQYF
-,TRBJ2-5,TRBV18,-,TGTGCCAGCTCACCAAACACAGGAGGGGAGACCCAGTACTTC,CASSPNTGGETQYF
TRBD1,TRBJ1-4,TRBV15,-,TGTGCCACCAGCAGAGAAACAGGGGTTAAGGAAAAACTGTTTTTT,CATSRETGVKEKLFF
-,TRBJ1-5,TRBV2,-,TGTGCCAGCAGTGTACAGGGTAGCAATCAGCCCCAGCATTTT,CASSVQGSNQPQHF
-,TRBJ1-1,TRBV5-1,-,TGCGCCAGCAGCTACAGAGCGGTGAACACTGAAGCTTTCTTT,CASSYRAVNTEAFF
TRBD2,TRBJ2-1,TRBV3-1/TRBV3-2,-,TGTGCCAGCAGCTCGGGACTAGCGGAGGGGGAAGATGAGCAGTTCTTC,CASSSGLAEGEDEQFF
TRBD1,TRBJ2-2,TRBV5-1,once,TGCGCCAGCAGCGTGGAAAGGGGACAGGGTCGAACCGGGGAGCTGTTTTTT,CASSVERGQGRTGELFF
-,TRBJ2-3,TRBV6-1,-,TGTGCCAGCAGTGAATTTTCGCGGGACACAGATACGCAGTATTTT,CASSEFSRDTDTQYF
TRBD1,TRBJ1-5,TRBV6-5,-,TGTGCCAGCAGTAGCCAGACAGGGGGTCAGCCCCAGCATTTT,CASSSQTGGQPQHF
-,TRBJ2-2,TRBV7-9,-,TGTGCCAGCAGCGCTGTCGGGGGTTCGAACACCGGGGAGCTGTTTTTT,CASSAVGGSNTGELFF
TRBD2,TRBJ2-3,TRBV28,once,TGTGCCAGCAGTTTCCCTTCGGGACTAGCGGGCACAGATACGCAGTATTTT,CASSFPSGLAGTDTQYF
TRBD2,TRBJ2-5,TRBV6-5,-,TGTGCCAGCAGTTACAGCCCTAGCGGGTACGAGACCCAGTACTTC,CASSYSPSGYETQYF
-,TRBJ2-1,TRBV14,-,TGTGCCAGCAGCCAAGATGTACCAGGTGAGCAGTTCTTC,CASSQDVPGEQFF
-,TRBJ1-4,TRBV6-5,-,TGTGCCAGTACACCCGCAGGAGGGACTAATGAAAAACTGTTTTTT,CASTPAGGTNEKLFF
TRBD2,TRBJ2-2,TRBV7-3,-,TGTGCCAGCAGCTTAAGAGGAGCGGGAGAGTTCACCGGGGAGCTGTTTTTT,CASSLRGAGEFTGELFF
-,TRBJ1-6,TRBV27,-,TGTGCCAGCAGTTTATCACAGGGAAGTCCCTATAATTCACCCCTCCACTTT,CASSLSQGSPYNSPLHF
TRBD1,TRBJ1-6,TRBV27,-,TGTGCCAGCAGTTTATTAGGACAGGATAATTCACCCCTCCACTTT,CASSLLGQDNSPLHF
-,TRBJ1-1,TRBV9,-,TGTGCCAGCAGAAGGACAGCGAGTTCGAACACTGAAGCTTTCTTT,CASRRTASSNTEAFF
-,TRBJ1-2,TRBV6-1,few,TGTGCCAGCAGTGATTCAGGGGCCTATGGCTACACCTTC,CASSDSGAYGYTF
TRBD1,TRBJ1-1,TRBV11-3,-,TGTGCCAGCAGCCCCAGGACAGGGAGCAACACTGAAGCTTTCTTT,CASSPRTGSNTEAFF
-,TRBJ2-5,TRBV28,-,TGTGCCAGCAGTTCCGCAGACAATCCAGGAGAGACCCAGTACTTC,CASSSADNPGETQYF
TRBD1,TRBJ2-2,TRBV9,-,TGTGCCAGTTATCCAGGGTCCAGGGGGCTTACCGGGGAGCTGTTTTTT,CASYPGSRGLTGELFF
-,TRBJ1-4,TRBV11-2,-,TGTGCCAGCAGCTCGACAGGCGTAAGGGATGAAAAACTGTTTTTT,CASSSTGVRDEKLFF
-,TRBJ1-2,TRBV7-6,-,TGTGCCAGCAGCTTAGCAGGGACTCCTAACTATGGCTACACCTTC,CASSLAGTPNYGYTF
-,TRBJ1-3,TRBV18,-,TGTGCCAGCTCAACTCCCTCCAGAAACACCATATATTTT,CASSTPSRNTIYF
TRBD1,TRBJ2-7,TRBV7-2,-,TGTGCCAGCAACAACAGGGGCTCCTACGAGCAGTACTTC,CASNNRGSYEQYF